A single sample gave rise to the 13 T cell receptor beta chains below, sequenced in a study of T cells expressing NK-cell markers. TCRdb re-called the 5' RACE reads and shows each CDR3 protein once, DNA omitted. This sample's table reports hundreds of thousands of distinct CDR3 sequences. The sequencing input was blood T cells: a sorted CD56 or NKG2C T cell subset, CD4+ or CD8+ T cells, or bulk PBMC T cells (not recorded which). The receptors derive from a woman between 18 and 69 years old in good health.

The chain uses TRBV7-9 and TRBJ1-1; no DNA is available, so the TRBD1 call from TCRdb remains unchecked. The germline V gene has CDR1 SEHNR and CDR2 FQNEAQ (reference sequence). This CDR3 contains 13 residues. The CDR3: CASSYGTGGSAFF.

The chain employs TRBV5-8 and TRBJ2-7; TCRdb lists TRBD2, though no DNA is available to test this call. CDR3 size: 15 residues. CDR1 is SGHTS, CDR2 YDEGEE, per germline. CDR3 in amino acids: CASSLRLAASYEQYF.

V and J are TRBV7-2 and TRBJ2-1; as DNA is missing, the TRBD2 call by TCRdb cannot be tested. The length of the CDR3 is 15 residues. The germline V gene encodes CDR1 SGHTA and CDR2 FQGNSA. CDR3 in amino acids: CASSLARAGDNEQFF.

The V gene is TRBV7-2, the J gene TRBJ2-7; the D call from TCRdb, TRBD1, cannot be confirmed without DNA. The CDR3 is 15 residues long. From germline, CDR1 is SGHTA and CDR2 FQGNSA. The CDR3 protein is CASSLYPGSEIEQYF. The full variable domain, rest sourced from reference TRBV7-2 and TRBJ2-7, is GAGVSQSPSNKVTEKGKDVELRCDPISGHTALYWYRQSLGQGLEFLIYFQGNSAPDKSGLPSDRFSAERTGGSVSTLTIQRTQQEDSAVYLCASSLYPGSEIEQYFGPGTRLTVT.

The chain couples TRBV15 to TRBJ2-3; lacking DNA, the TRBD2 call made by TCRdb goes unchecked. CDR1 and CDR2 from the germline V gene are LNHNV and YYDKDF (reference sequence). This CDR3 region has 14 residues. CDR3 amino acids: CATRLAGRRDTQYF.

The chain is built from TRBV15 and TRBJ1-6. This CDR3 spans 12 amino acids. The germline gives CDR1 LNHNV, CDR2 YYDKDF (reference sequence). This CDR3 reads CATRHTMGPLHF.

The chain links TRBV5-1 to TRBJ2-1; the TRBD2 assignment by TCRdb is unverifiable without DNA. Germline CDR1 reads SGHRS; CDR2 reads YFSETQ. This CDR3 comprises 16 residues. The CDR3 protein is CASGTGTSGGRNEQFF.

The J gene is TRBJ2-7, the V gene TRBV6-1; TCRdb returns TRBD1, unconfirmable since there is no DNA. Germline values: CDR1 MNHNS, CDR2 SASEGT. This CDR3 comprises 14 residues. CDR3 sequence reads: CASSPQAATYEQYF.

V and J are TRBV29-1 and TRBJ2-3; the TRBD1 assignment by TCRdb is unverifiable without DNA. The CDR3 runs to 14 residues. Germline V gene data show CDR1 as SQVTM and CDR2 as ANQGSEA. CDR3 sequence: CSVEGQGARDTQYF.

The chain combines TRBV12-3 or TRBV12-4 with TRBJ2-2. The CDR3 is 14 amino acids. The CDR3 loop is CASSLLGTTGELFF.

The chain carries TRBV5-1 and TRBJ2-1; checking the TCRdb D call of TRBD2 is not possible without DNA. From germline, CDR1 is SGHRS and CDR2 YFSETQ. This CDR3 has 15 amino acids. CDR3 sequence: CASSLVGLAGNEQFF. The full variable domain, with the rest looked up from reference TRBV5-1 and TRBJ2-1, is KAGVTQTPRYLIKTRGQQVTLSCSPISGHRSVSWYQQTPGQGLQFLFEYFSETQRNKGNFPGRFSGRQFSNSRSEMNVSTLELGDSALYLCASSLVGLAGNEQFFGPGTRLTVL.

The chain recombines TRBV5-1 with TRBJ1-5; TCRdb names TRBD1, which stays unverified in the absence of DNA. The V gene's germline CDR1 is SGHRS and CDR2 YFSETQ. The CDR3 has 15 amino acids. The CDR3 protein is CASSLEGVSNQPQHF.

The V call is TRBV5-5, the J call TRBJ1-2. Germline V gene lookup returns CDR1 SGHKS and CDR2 YYEKEE (reference sequence). There are 15 residues in the CDR3. The CDR3 sequence: CASSLVAGGSYGYTF.